Listed here is a single T cell receptor beta chain. This clonotype was detected many times. The target of this receptor is not known. No base quality values were provided; no much bigger clone lies one nucleotide off. The method behind the library was PCR. The reads were generated on an Illumina HiSeq 2500. TCR library preparation used molecular barcoding, with unique molecular identifiers applied to normalize quantification of the TCRbeta repertoire. TCRdb redid the processing of the public reads, applying fastp at Q25 and MiXCR, and retained in-frame beta chains. Rows are unified per CDR3 protein, each entry keeping the most common DNA and genes. This sample holds hundreds of thousands of distinct CDR3 sequences; over 10% were observed only once. 0.75% to 0.85% of the sample is taken by the ten largest. Trimming removed 4 bases from V and 1 base from J, leaving 13 bases between the germline ends. Spanning cysteine to phenylalanine, the CDR3 consists of 16 amino acids. Only CDR3 DNA remains: 48 bases, in frame from the first base. Taken from the germline V gene, the CDR1 and CDR2 loops are SNHLY and FYNNEI.

This sample is drawn from a study of T-cell reconstitution after alpha-beta-depleted transplantation in children (dated by TCRdb to 2015 to 2016). For context, the study as a whole: Using TCR repertoire profiling, the study quantitatively followed how T-cell immune reconstitution unfolded in children after TCRalphabeta/CD19-depleted allogeneic hematopoietic cell transplantation.

Overall study outcomes, separate from this receptor: Apparently early alphabetaT-cell count recovery about two months after transplant reportedly relied on only several hundred rapidly expanded clones derived from non-depleted graft cells. In some patients, the high TCRbeta diversity seen at day 60 was put down to recipient T cells and intrathymic progenitors that had survived conditioning. Hyperexpanded clone frequencies declined over subsequent months; after one year, T-cell counts and TCRbeta diversity were mostly attributed to newly produced T cells.

Taken with the paper, the label for treatment or condition translates to: allogeneic hematopoietic cell transplantation with graft depleted of TCRalphabeta T cells and CD19 B cells. The transplant recipients were children given TCRalphabeta/CD19-depleted allogeneic hematopoietic cell grafts. The sample here was PBMCs, taken before TCRalphabeta/CD19-depleted stem cell transplant. This clonotype originated in a girl aged 2-10 years with congenital amegakaryocytic thrombocytopenia, due to receive a stem cell transplant. The chain links TRBV2 with TRBJ2-2; the D region possibly corresponds to TRBD1 (5 bases align). The CDR3 amino acid sequence is: CASSVQGTGNTGELFF. The nucleotide sequence reads as follows: TGTGCCAGCAGTGTCCAGGGTACAGGGAACACCGGGGAGCTGTTTTTT.